Presented here are 11 T cell receptor beta chains from one specimen sequenced in a study of PD-L1 blockade in urothelial cancer. The table came from immunoSEQ multiplex PCR; TCRdb's copy has only in-frame clones and leaves some out. The profile covers roughly 110,000 clones, with 80% to 95% appearing a single time and 3% to 4% taken by the ten largest. Time point indicated: peripheral blood 6 weeks after treatment start. The sample consisted of PBMCs, taken around atezolizumab (anti-PD-L1) treatment. These receptors were collected from a man aged 60 to 69 with urothelial cancer.

The genes are TRBV7-6 and TRBJ2-2, with 7 bases matching TRBD2. Germline-derived CDR1 and CDR2 are SGHVS and FNYEAQ. The CDR3 has 16 residues. The trim removed 2 bases at V and 3 bases at J, leaving 6 bases unmatched. The CDR3 bases are TGTGCCAGCAGCTTAAGGGGAGGGTTGGACACCGGGGAGCTGTTTTTT. It encodes CASSLRGGLDTGELFF.

CDR3: CASSTGQGYEQYF. DNA for the CDR3: TGTGCCAGCTCGACAGGACAGGGCTACGAGCAGTACTTC. V usage is TRBV18 and J usage is TRBJ2-7; 8 positions agree with TRBD1. Germline assignment: CDR1 KGHSH and CDR2 LQKENI. CDR3 length: 13 residues. V was pared by 6 bases and J by 3 bases, with 4 bases of the junction left unmatched. Filled out from reference TRBV18 and TRBJ2-7, the complete variable domain reads NAGVMQNPRHLVRRRGQEARLRCSPMKGHSHVYWYRQLPEEGLKFMVYLQKENIIDESGMPKERFSAEFPKEGPSILRIQQVVRGDSAAYFCASSTGQGYEQYFGPGTRLTVT.

The V and J genes are TRBV11-2 and TRBJ1-2; D not resolved. There are 14 residues in the CDR3. Germline loops: CDR1 SGHAT, CDR2 FQNNGV. The V end lost 4 bases, the J end lost 3 bases, and 12 bases lay between the germline ends. CDR3 coding DNA: TGTGCCAGCAGCTCCACAGTCAGCTACTATGGCTACACCTTC. This sequence encodes CASSSTVSYYGYTF.

The V call is TRBV28, the J call TRBJ1-5, with D tentatively TRBD1 (5 bases). The CDR3 sequence is 13 residues long. V gave up 6 bases and J gave up 3 bases, with 9 bases separating them. Germline V CDR1 and CDR2: MDHEN, SYDVKM. The CDR3 sequence is CASRDSTNQPQHF. The CDR3 DNA follows: TGTGCCAGCAGAGACAGCACCAATCAGCCCCAGCATTTT.

The chain links TRBV2 to TRBJ2-2, with 9 nucleotides matching TRBD2. The CDR3 sequence is 14 residues long. Germline loops: CDR1 SNHLY, CDR2 FYNNEI. Trimming removed 10 bases from V and 5 bases from J; junction bases left unmatched: 8. The CDR3 sequence is CAIQRGARTGELFF. The CDR3 bases are TGTGCCATCCAGCGGGGGGCGAGGACCGGGGAGCTGTTTTTT. Drawing the rest from reference TRBV2 and TRBJ2-2, the complete variable domain is EPEVTQTPSHQVTQMGQEVILRCVPISNHLYFYWYRQILGQKVEFLVSFYNNEISEKSEIFDDQFSVERPDGSNFTLKIRSTKLEDSAMYFCAIQRGARTGELFFGEGSRLTVL.

The rearrangement uses TRBV11-2 and TRBJ1-2, with 11 nucleotides matching TRBD1. V shed 5 bases and J 8 bases; nucleotides not matched to a gene: 7. The germline gives CDR1 SGHAT, CDR2 FQNNGV. This CDR3 is 14 amino acids long. CDR3 protein: CASSPLDRGRGYTF. DNA for the CDR3: TGTGCCAGCAGCCCCCTGGACAGGGGGCGCGGCTACACCTTC.

The table lists this clone with a few counts. The rearrangement joins TRBV18 to TRBJ2-2; perhaps TRBD2 as D (6 bases). The CDR3 has 16 residues. The germline V and J ends were trimmed by 1 base and 0 bases, with 9 bases remaining between them. CDR1 and CDR2 from the germline V gene are KGHSH and LQKENI. The CDR3 coding sequence is TGTGCCAGCTCACCACAGGGCGGGGCGAACACCGGGGAGCTGTTTTTT. Translating gives CASSPQGGANTGELFF.

This chain uses TRBV18 with TRBJ2-1, with no clear D. Germline V gene lookup returns CDR1 KGHSH and CDR2 LQKENI. The CDR3 consists of 12 residues. Trimming took off 0 bases at V and 10 bases at J, with 7 bases between the two ends. CDR3 in amino acids: CASSPPSGEQFF. The CDR3 DNA reads TGTGCCAGCTCACCACCGTCCGGGGAGCAGTTCTTC.

V usage is TRBV6-6 and J usage is TRBJ2-1; unclear D gene. Germline V gives CDR1 MNHNY, CDR2 SVGAGI (reference sequence). V was shortened by 6 bases and J by 6 bases, with 15 bases between the two germline ends. This CDR3 comprises 14 residues. The DNA for the CDR3 is TGTGCCAGCAGGGGCACTCCGGAAAGCAATGAGCAGTTCTTC. It encodes CASRGTPESNEQFF.

V usage is TRBV6-6 and J usage is TRBJ1-1; 10 nucleotides agree with TRBD1. With 5 bases clipped from V and 11 bases from J, the junction kept 11 bases outside the gene matches. This CDR3 is built from 14 residues. The germline V gene has CDR1 MNHNY and CDR2 SVGAGI (reference sequence). CDR3 coding DNA: TGTGCCAGCAGTGCCCGGACAGGGGGGATGGAGGCTTTCTTT. Its protein is CASSARTGGMEAFF.

The V gene is TRBV5-1, the J gene TRBJ1-2; a possible D gene is TRBD1 (6 bases). Germline values: CDR1 SGHRS, CDR2 YFSETQ. The V end lost 0 bases, the J end lost 0 bases, and 9 bases lay between the germline ends. This CDR3 has 15 residues. This CDR3 reads CASSLGTEPNYGYTF. The CDR3 DNA sequence: TGCGCCAGCAGCTTGGGGACAGAACCTAACTATGGCTACACCTTC. Full variable domain (rest looked up from reference TRBV5-1 and TRBJ1-2): KAGVTQTPRYLIKTRGQQVTLSCSPISGHRSVSWYQQTPGQGLQFLFEYFSETQRNKGNFPGRFSGRQFSNSRSEMNVSTLELGDSALYLCASSLGTEPNYGYTFGSGTRLTVV.